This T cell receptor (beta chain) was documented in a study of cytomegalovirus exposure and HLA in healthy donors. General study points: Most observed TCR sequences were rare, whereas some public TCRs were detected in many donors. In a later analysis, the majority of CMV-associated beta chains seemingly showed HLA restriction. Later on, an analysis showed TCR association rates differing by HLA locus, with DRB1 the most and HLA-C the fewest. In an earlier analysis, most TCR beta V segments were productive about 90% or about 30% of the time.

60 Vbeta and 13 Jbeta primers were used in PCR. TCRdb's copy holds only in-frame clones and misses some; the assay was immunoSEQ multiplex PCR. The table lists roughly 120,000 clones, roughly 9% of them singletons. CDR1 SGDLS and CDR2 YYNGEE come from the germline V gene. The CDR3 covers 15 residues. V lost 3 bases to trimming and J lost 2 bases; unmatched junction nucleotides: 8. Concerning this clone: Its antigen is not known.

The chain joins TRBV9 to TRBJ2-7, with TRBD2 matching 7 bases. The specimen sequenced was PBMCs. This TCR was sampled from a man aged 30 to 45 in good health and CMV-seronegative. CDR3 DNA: TGTGCCAGCAGCGCCACCCCGGGGAGGGCCTACGAGCAGTACTTC. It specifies CASSATPGRAYEQYF.